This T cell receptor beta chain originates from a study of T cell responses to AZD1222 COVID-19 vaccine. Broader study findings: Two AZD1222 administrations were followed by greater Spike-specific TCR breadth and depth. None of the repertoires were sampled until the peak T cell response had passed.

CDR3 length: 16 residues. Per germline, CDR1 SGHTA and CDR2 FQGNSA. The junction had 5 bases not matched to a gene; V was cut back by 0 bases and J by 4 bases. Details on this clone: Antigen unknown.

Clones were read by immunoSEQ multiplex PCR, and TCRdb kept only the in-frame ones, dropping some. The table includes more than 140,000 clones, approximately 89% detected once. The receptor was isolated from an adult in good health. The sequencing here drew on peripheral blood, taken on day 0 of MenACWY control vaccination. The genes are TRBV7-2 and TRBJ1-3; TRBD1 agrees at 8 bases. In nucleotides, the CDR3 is TGTGCCAGCAGCTTAGCGAAGGCAGGGGGCGGAAACACCATATATTTT. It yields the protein CASSLAKAGGGNTIYF.